This T cell receptor beta chain derives from a study of regulatory T cells in long-lasting Graves disease. The wider study: Patients newly diagnosed with Graves' had been on antithyroid drugs for under 3 months. General study results and limits: Fewer public clonotypes were shared by new patients (around 970) than by persistent patients (around 2,900).

This clonotype was seen repeatedly, ten times or more. What it binds is not known. Time point here: newly diagnosed GD, antithyroid drugs for less than 3 months. RNA from PBMCs was the source of the TCR library. CDR3 length equals 15 residues. V dropped 3 bases and J dropped 2 bases, with 11 bases sitting between them. Germline lookup yields CDR1 SGHAT and CDR2 FQNNGV. Arm-PCR of CDR3 regions and iRepertoire HTBI primers were the basis on which TCR beta libraries were built. TCRdb processed the multiplex PCR reads anew with MiXCR; each CDR3 protein has one entry. The table lists about 440,000 distinct CDR3 sequences, approximately 15% of them singletons. These data were also filed under a second study, of T cells in Graves' hyperthyroidism and ophthalmopathy.

The chain has TRBV11-2 and TRBJ2-1; possible D gene TRBD2, 5 bases. Sample: peripheral blood mononuclear cells (PBMCs), taken at new diagnosis, from a patient treated with antithyroid drugs. The source of this sequence is a woman aged 25 to 39 with Graves disease. The CDR3: CASSLASSTYNEQFF. CDR3 coding DNA: TGTGCCAGCAGCTTGGCTAGCAGCACCTACAATGAGCAGTTCTTC.